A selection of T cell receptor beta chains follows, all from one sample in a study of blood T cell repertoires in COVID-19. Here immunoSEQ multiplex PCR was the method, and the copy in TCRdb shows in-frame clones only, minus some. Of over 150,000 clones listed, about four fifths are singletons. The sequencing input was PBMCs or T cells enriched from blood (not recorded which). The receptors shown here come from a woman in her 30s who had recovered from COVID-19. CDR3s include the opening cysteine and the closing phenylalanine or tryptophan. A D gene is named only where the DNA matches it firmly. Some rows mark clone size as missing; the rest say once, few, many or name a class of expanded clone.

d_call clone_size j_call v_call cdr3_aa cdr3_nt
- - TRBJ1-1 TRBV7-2 CASSLGRWEAFF TGTGCCAGCAGCTTAGGTCGGTGGGAGGCTTTCTTT
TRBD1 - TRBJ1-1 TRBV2 CASSFQGADTEAFF TGTGCCAGCAGCTTCCAGGGGGCCGACACTGAAGCTTTCTTT
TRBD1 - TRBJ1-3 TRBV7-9 CASSRQGASGNTIYF TGTGCCAGCAGCCGACAGGGGGCTTCTGGAAACACCATATATTTT
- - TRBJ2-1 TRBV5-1 CASSHAGAHNEQFF TGCGCCAGCAGCCACGCCGGAGCACACAATGAGCAGTTCTTC
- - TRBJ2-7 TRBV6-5 CASLKHLSYEQYF TGTGCCAGCCTTAAACACCTTTCCTACGAGCAGTACTTC
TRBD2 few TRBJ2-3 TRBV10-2 CASSSGGGSRQYF TGCGCCAGCAGTAGCGGGGGGGGTAGTAGGCAGTATTTT
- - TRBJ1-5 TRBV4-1 CASSQEAAGEYSNQPQHF TGCGCCAGCAGCCAAGAGGCCGCAGGGGAGTATAGCAATCAGCCCCAGCATTTT
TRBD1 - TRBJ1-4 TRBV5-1 CASSLDGQGANEKLFF TGCGCCAGCAGCTTGGATGGACAGGGGGCTAATGAAAAACTGTTTTTT
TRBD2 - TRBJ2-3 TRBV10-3 CATTLAGGTDTQYF TGTGCCACTACGCTAGCGGGGGGTACAGATACGCAGTATTTT
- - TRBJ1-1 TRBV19 CASSEPGHNTEAFF TGTGCCAGTAGCGAACCGGGACACAACACTGAAGCTTTCTTT
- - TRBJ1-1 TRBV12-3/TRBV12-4 CASSLNHGEAFF TGTGCCAGCAGTCTGAACCACGGTGAAGCTTTCTTT
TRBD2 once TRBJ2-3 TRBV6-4 CASSDSAGDFTDTQYF TGTGCCAGCAGTGACTCAGCGGGAGATTTCACAGATACGCAGTATTTT
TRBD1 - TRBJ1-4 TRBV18 CASSPALGQENEKLFF TGTGCCAGCTCACCCGCACTCGGACAGGAAAATGAAAAACTGTTTTTT
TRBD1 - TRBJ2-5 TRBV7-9 CASSLGQGLYF TGTGCCAGCAGCCTGGGACAGGGATTATACTTC
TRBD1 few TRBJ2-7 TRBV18 CASSPPAGGSYEQYF TGTGCCAGCTCACCACCGGCAGGGGGCTCCTACGAGCAGTACTTC
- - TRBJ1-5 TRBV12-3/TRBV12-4 CASRTGSQPQHF TGTGCCAGCAGAACAGGGAGTCAGCCCCAGCATTTT
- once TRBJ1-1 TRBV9 CASSPPTGGNTEAFF TGTGCCAGCAGCCCCCCCACCGGGGGGAACACTGAAGCTTTCTTT
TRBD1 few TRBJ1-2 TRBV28 CASSSPSTGVYGYTF TGTGCCAGCAGTTCCCCTTCAACAGGGGTCTATGGCTACACCTTC
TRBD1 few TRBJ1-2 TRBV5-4 CASSLGQGRTNYGYTF TGTGCCAGCAGCTTGGGACAGGGTAGAACTAACTATGGCTACACCTTC
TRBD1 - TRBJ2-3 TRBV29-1 CSHYRGQGGDTQYF TGCAGCCACTACAGGGGACAGGGAGGAGATACGCAGTATTTT
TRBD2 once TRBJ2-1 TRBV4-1 CASSLKGLANADEQFF TGCGCCAGCAGCCTAAAGGGACTAGCGAACGCGGATGAGCAGTTCTTC
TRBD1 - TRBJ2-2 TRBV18 CASSPTRDRTFGELFF TGTGCCAGCTCACCAACCCGGGACAGGACGTTTGGGGAGCTGTTTTTT
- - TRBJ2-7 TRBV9 CASSVRDTTYEQYF TGTGCCAGCAGCGTCCGGGACACCACCTACGAGCAGTACTTC
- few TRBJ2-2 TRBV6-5 CATTSYTGELFF TGTGCCACCACTAGCTACACCGGGGAGCTGTTTTTT
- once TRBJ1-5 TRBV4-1 CASSQIGGPSSNQPQHF TGCGCCAGCAGCCAAATAGGAGGGCCTTCTAGCAATCAGCCCCAGCATTTT
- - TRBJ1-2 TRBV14 CASSQDRGSRPGTF TGTGCCAGCAGCCAAGATCGGGGTAGTCGGCCGGGCACCTTC
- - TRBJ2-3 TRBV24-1 CATSRGLSTDTQYF TGTGCCACCAGTAGGGGACTTAGCACAGATACGCAGTATTTT
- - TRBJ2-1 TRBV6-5 CAIRQRGYNEQFF TGTGCCATTAGACAGCGAGGCTACAATGAGCAGTTCTTC
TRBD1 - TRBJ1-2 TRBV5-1 CASSLVRDRALPHYGYTF TGCGCCAGCAGCTTGGTCCGGGACAGGGCCTTACCCCACTATGGCTACACCTTC
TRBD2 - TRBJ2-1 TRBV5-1 CASSLVRGTSGSGNEQFF TGCGCCAGCAGCTTGGTAAGGGGGACTAGCGGGAGTGGCAATGAGCAGTTCTTC
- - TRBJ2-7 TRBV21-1 CASSNPTPDRTYEQYF TGTGCCAGCAGCAATCCCACACCCGACAGAACCTACGAGCAGTACTTC
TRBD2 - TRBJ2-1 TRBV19 CASSRTSGGTSYNEQFF TGTGCCAGTAGCCGGACTAGCGGGGGGACCTCCTACAATGAGCAGTTCTTC
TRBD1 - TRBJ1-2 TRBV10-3 CAISESVGQRGRGYTF TGTGCCATCAGTGAGTCGGTGGGACAGAGGGGTAGAGGCTACACCTTC
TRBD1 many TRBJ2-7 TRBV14 CASSRTSGTGSNEQYF TGTGCCAGCAGCCGGACATCCGGGACAGGGTCTAACGAGCAGTACTTC
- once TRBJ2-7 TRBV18 CASSPGLNAYEQYF TGTGCCAGCTCACCGGGACTGAATGCCTACGAGCAGTACTTC
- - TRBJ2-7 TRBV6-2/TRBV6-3 CASSYRQRVSYEQYF TGTGCCAGCAGTTACAGGCAGCGGGTCTCCTACGAGCAGTACTTC
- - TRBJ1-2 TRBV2 CASIFGGGNYGYTF TGTGCCAGCATTTTTGGGGGAGGAAACTATGGCTACACCTTC
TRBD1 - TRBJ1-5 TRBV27 CASSTGSVRQPQHF TGTGCCAGCTCGACAGGGAGTGTCCGACAGCCCCAGCATTTT
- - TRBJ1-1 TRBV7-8 CASSSYRFGGNTEAFF TGTGCCAGCAGCTCGTACAGGTTCGGGGGGAACACTGAAGCTTTCTTT
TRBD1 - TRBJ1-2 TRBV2 CASSWDRYNYGYTF TGTGCCAGCAGCTGGGACAGGTACAACTATGGCTACACCTTC
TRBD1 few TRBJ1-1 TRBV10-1 CASTDRGNTAFF TGCGCCAGCACGGACAGGGGCAATACGGCTTTCTTT
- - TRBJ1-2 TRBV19 CASTYGVGARGYTF TGTGCCAGTACTTATGGTGTGGGGGCGCGGGGCTACACCTTC
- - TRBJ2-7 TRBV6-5 CASMTVDYEQYF TGTGCCAGCATGACAGTAGACTACGAGCAGTACTTC
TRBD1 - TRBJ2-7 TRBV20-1 CSASPGGGGEQYF TGCAGTGCTAGTCCAGGGGGTGGCGGCGAGCAGTACTTC
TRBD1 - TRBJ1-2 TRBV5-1 CASSFGTGSGYTF TGCGCCAGCAGCTTCGGGACAGGGAGCGGCTACACCTTC
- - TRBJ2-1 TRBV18 CASSKLEYNEQFF TGTGCCAGCTCGAAACTCGAATACAATGAGCAGTTCTTC
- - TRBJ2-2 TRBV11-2 CASSLGTARPANTGELFF TGTGCCAGCAGCTTAGGGACAGCCCGTCCCGCGAACACCGGGGAGCTGTTTTTT
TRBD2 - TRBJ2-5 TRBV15 CATSKTLGGGAIETQYF TGTGCCACCAGCAAGACCCTTGGCGGGGGGGCTATAGAGACCCAGTACTTC
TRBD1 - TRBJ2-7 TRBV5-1 CASSFQGVNYEQYF TGCGCCAGCAGCTTTCAGGGGGTAAACTACGAGCAGTACTTC
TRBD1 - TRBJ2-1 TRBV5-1 CASSNSGGSSYNEQFF TGCGCCAGCAGCAACTCAGGGGGTAGCTCCTACAATGAGCAGTTCTTC
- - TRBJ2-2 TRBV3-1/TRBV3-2 CASSQELNTGELFF TGTGCCAGCAGCCAAGAGTTAAACACCGGGGAGCTGTTTTTT
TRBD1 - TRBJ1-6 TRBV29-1 CSGRTGEGSPLHF TGCAGCGGACGGACAGGGGAGGGTTCACCCCTCCACTTT